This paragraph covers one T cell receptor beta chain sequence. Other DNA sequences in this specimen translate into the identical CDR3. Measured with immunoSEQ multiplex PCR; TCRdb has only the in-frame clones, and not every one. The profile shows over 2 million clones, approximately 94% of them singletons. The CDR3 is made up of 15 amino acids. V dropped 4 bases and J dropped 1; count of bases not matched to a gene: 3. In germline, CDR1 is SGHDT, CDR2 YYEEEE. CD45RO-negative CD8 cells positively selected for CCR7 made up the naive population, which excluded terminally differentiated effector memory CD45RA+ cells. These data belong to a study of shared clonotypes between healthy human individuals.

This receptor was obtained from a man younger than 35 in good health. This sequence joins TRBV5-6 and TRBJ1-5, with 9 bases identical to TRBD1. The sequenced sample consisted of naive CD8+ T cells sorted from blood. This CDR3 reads CASSLQGASNQPQHF. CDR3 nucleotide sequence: TGTGCCAGCAGCCTACAGGGGGCGAGCAATCAGCCCCAGCATTTT.